These T cell receptor beta chains were read from a single sample in a study of tumor-infiltrating lymphocytes in primary liver carcinoma. TCRdb called the multiplex PCR reads again in MiXCR, with one record for every CDR3 protein. Among fewer than 50,000 distinct CDR3 sequences listed, 60% to 80% were seen once. Sequencing was done on a sample of tumor-adjacent normal liver tissue. The receptors here all came from a woman aged 30 to 39 with primary liver carcinoma and hepatitis B virus infection. Both conserved end residues are part of each CDR3. Each record gives: CDR3 protein, CDR3 DNA, clone size, D gene, J gene, V gene. The D gene is left open where the match is weak. The size of a clone is reported for some rows only, either as once, few or many, or as a class for expanded clones.

CVSSLAMARAGNTIYF TGTGTCAGCAGCTTGGCCATGGCCAGGGCTGGAAACACCATATATTTT once - TRBJ1-3 TRBV5-6
CASSFSGNTGELFF TGTGCCAGCAGCTTTAGCGGTAACACCGGGGAGCTGTTTTTT - - TRBJ2-2 TRBV7-3
CASSQSGPTGEGKNIQYF TGCGCCAGCAGTCAATCCGGCCCTACGGGAGAGGGCAAAAACATTCAGTACTTC - - TRBJ2-4 TRBV23-1
CASSYQATNTGELFF TGTGCCAGCAGTTATCAGGCAACGAACACCGGGGAGCTGTTTTTT many - TRBJ2-2 TRBV6-2/TRBV6-3
CAVRGTGRGNTIYF TGTGCTGTCAGAGGAACAGGGAGAGGAAACACCATATATTTT - - TRBJ1-3 TRBV28
CAIRPGWDEQFF TGTGCCATCCGCCCGGGGTGGGATGAGCAGTTCTTC few - TRBJ2-1 TRBV10-2
CSGTAGSVVDEQFF TGCAGCGGCACTGCCGGGAGTGTAGTCGATGAGCAGTTCTTC - - TRBJ2-1 TRBV29-1
CASRYTGGRAEAFF TGTGCCAGCAGATATACAGGGGGGAGGGCTGAAGCTTTCTTT hyperexpanded TRBD1 TRBJ1-1 TRBV11-2
CASSQAPLETSGSYEQCF TGCGCCAGCAGCCAAGCTCCCCTCGAGACTAGTGGGTCGTACGAGCAGTGCTTC once - TRBJ2-7 TRBV4-3
CASRTGNQPRHF TGTGCCAGCAGGACTGGCAACCAGCCCCGGCATTTT - - TRBJ1-5 TRBV2
CASSYPIRDRENTEAFF TGTGCCAGCAGTTACCCGATACGGGACAGGGAGAACACTGAAGCTTTCTTT many TRBD1 TRBJ1-1 TRBV6-6
CASSLTSNDKQYF TGTGCCAGCAGCTTAACGAGTAATGACAAGCAGTACTTC - - TRBJ2-7 TRBV7-3
CASSPPRVRGYNEQFF TGTGCCAGCAGTCCCCCTCGGGTCAGAGGGTACAATGAGCAGTTCTTC - - TRBJ2-1 TRBV7-8
CSVGDRCTYGYSF TGCAGCGTTGGCGACAGGTGTACCTATGGCTACTCCTTC - - TRBJ1-2 TRBV29-1
CASNSISYNEQFF TGTGCCAGCAATTCCATATCCTACAATGAGCAGTTCTTC - - TRBJ2-1 TRBV11-2
CACSRRGGLSTDTQYF TGTGCCTGCAGTCGCAGGGGTGGCCTAAGCACAGATACGCAATATTTT - - TRBJ2-3 TRBV11-2
CASSRHAGSYEQYF TGTGCCAGCAGCCGCCACGCGGGCTCCTACGAGCAGTACTTC - - TRBJ2-7 TRBV7-2
CVSGSAGTSGGSDDIQYF TGTGTCAGCGGTTCCGCGGGGACTAGCGGAGGGTCGGATGACATTCAGTACTTC - TRBD2 TRBJ2-4 TRBV13
CVSRLSRENTQYF TGTGTCAGCAGGCTCTCCAGGGAGAATACGCAGTATTTT - - TRBJ2-3 TRBV11-2
CAIRTHGAVKNTETFF TGTGCCATCAGAACCCACGGGGCGGTGAAGAACACTGAAACTTTCTTT - - TRBJ1-1 TRBV6-5
CSVEASRLGVQVTQYF TGCAGCGTTGAAGCCTCCCGGTTAGGGGTCCAAGTTACCCAATACTTC - - TRBJ2-5 TRBV29-1
CTSSLVWGTNTGELFF TGTACCAGCAGCTTAGTGTGGGGTACGAACACCGGAGAGCTGTTTTTT - - TRBJ2-2 TRBV11-1
CASRTTGSTRTDTQYF TGCGCCAGCAGAACCACAGGGTCCACTAGGACAGATACGCAGTATTTT many - TRBJ2-3 TRBV5-1
CASSSPGLHTGELFF TGTGCCAGCAGTTCGCCGGGACTACACACCGGGGAGCTGTTTTTT many TRBD2 TRBJ2-2 TRBV12-3/TRBV12-4
CSVAIRKGYTF TGCAGCGTTGCGATAAGGAAAGGGTACACCTTC - - TRBJ1-2 TRBV29-1
CASSPTGSTLPQHF TGTGCCAGCAGCCCAACAGGGTCTACTCTGCCCCAGCATTTC - - TRBJ1-5 TRBV12-3/TRBV12-4
CSASSVMYNEQFF TGCAGTGCTTCTAGCGTGATGTACAATGAGCAGTTCTTC - - TRBJ2-1 TRBV29-1
CSVETSVNHAYEQYF TGCAGCGTTGAGACTAGCGTGAACCACGCCTACGAGCAGTACTTC - TRBD2 TRBJ2-7 TRBV29-1
CAWSAGGRNQPQHF TGTGCCTGGAGTGCAGGGGGGCGCAATCAGCCCCAGCATTTT many TRBD1 TRBJ1-5 TRBV30
CASSQSVSVEKLFF TGCGCCAGCAGCCAATCCGTGTCCGTCGAAAAACTGTTTTTT many - TRBJ1-4 TRBV4-3
CIVGTGFERFF TGCATCGTTGGGACAGGGTTTGAGCGGTTCTTC - TRBD1 TRBJ2-1 TRBV29-1
CASSHRGSVSLADTQYF TGTGCCAGCAGCCATCGGGGGAGCGTGAGCCTCGCAGATACGCAGTATTTT - - TRBJ2-3 TRBV11-2
CASNARTGGPVGANILTF TGTGCCAGCAACGCAAGGACAGGGGGTCCCGTAGGGGCCAACATCCTGACTTTC - TRBD1 TRBJ2-6 TRBV4-2
CASSRARGSIGELFF TGCGCCAGCAGCCGTGCGAGGGGGAGTATCGGGGAGCTGTTTTTT - - TRBJ2-2 TRBV4-1
CASSLTPLPGQGRLTEKTQYF TGTGCCAGTAGCCTAACCCCCCTCCCGGGACAGGGGCGACTTACGGAGAAGACCCAGTACTTC few TRBD1 TRBJ2-5 TRBV19
CSVVLAGAGELFF TGCAGCGTTGTCCTAGCGGGAGCCGGGGAGCTGTTTTTT many TRBD2 TRBJ2-2 TRBV29-1
CASHRWGETQYF TGTGCCAGCCACCGGTGGGGAGAGACGCAGTATTTT many - TRBJ2-3 TRBV7-9
CANIQGQWANYGYIF TGTGCCAACATCCAAGGACAGTGGGCTAACTATGGCTACATCTTC - - TRBJ1-2 TRBV28
CAWSATETQYF TGTGCCTGGAGCGCGACAGAGACCCAGTACTTC many - TRBJ2-5 TRBV30
CSARVGGGSSGNTLYF - - - TRBJ1-3 TRBV20-1
CGSTGGTGYGYTF TGTGGCAGCACCGGCGGGACGGGTTATGGCTACACCTTC - - TRBJ1-2 TRBV11-2
CASCRLYF TGTGCCAGCTGCCGGTTGTACTTC few - TRBJ2-5 TRBV7-9
CASSDPHSGSKQYF TGTGCCAGCAGTGATCCACATTCTGGATCCAAGCAGTACTTC - - TRBJ2-7 TRBV6-1
CVSSLSLDGCHNEQFF TGTGTCAGCAGCTTAAGCCTGGACGGGTGCCACAATGAGCAATTCTTC - - TRBJ2-1 TRBV11-2
CVSSPIAGVKERYF TGTGTCAGCAGCCCTATAGCAGGAGTGAAAGAGCGATACTTC - - TRBJ2-7 TRBV11-2
CASSIERGRNQPQHF TGTGCCAGTAGTATAGAAAGGGGGCGGAATCAGCCCCAGCATTTT - TRBD1 TRBJ1-5 TRBV19
CSAPGQNMNTEAFF TGCAGTGCTCCCGGACAGAACATGAACACTGAAGCTTTCTTT few - TRBJ1-1 TRBV20-1
CASSSVYNEHFF TGTGCCAGCAGTTCGGTGTACAATGAGCACTTCTTC - - TRBJ2-1 TRBV7-9
CAIGEADSPNQPQHF TGTGCCATCGGTGAGGCGGATAGCCCCAATCAGCCCCAGCATTTT - - TRBJ1-5 TRBV10-3